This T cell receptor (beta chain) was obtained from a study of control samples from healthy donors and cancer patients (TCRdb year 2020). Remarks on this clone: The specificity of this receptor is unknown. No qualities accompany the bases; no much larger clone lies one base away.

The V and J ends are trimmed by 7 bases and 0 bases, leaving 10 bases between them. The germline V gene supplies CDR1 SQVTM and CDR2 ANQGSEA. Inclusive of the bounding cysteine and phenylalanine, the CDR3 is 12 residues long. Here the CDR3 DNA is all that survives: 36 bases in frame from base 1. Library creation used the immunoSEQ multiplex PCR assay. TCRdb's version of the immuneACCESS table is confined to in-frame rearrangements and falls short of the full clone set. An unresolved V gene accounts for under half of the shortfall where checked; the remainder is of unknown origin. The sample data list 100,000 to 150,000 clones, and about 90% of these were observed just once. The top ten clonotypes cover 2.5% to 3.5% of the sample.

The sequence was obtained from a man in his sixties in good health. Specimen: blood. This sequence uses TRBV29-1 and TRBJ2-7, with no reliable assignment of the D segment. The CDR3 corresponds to CSAQTVSYEQYF. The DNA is TGCAGCGCCCAAACAGTCTCCTACGAGCAGTACTTC.